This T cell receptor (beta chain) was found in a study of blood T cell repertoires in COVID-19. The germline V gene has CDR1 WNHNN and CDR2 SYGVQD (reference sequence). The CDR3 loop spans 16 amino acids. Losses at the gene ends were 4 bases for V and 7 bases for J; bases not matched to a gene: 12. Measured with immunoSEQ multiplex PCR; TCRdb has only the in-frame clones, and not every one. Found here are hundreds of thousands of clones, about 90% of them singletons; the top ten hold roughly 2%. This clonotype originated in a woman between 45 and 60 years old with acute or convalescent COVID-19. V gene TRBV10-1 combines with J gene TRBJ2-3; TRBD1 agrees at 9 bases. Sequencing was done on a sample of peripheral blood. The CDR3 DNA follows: TGCGCCAGCAGTGCAGGGACAGGGAGGGGAGCTAATACGCAGTATTTT. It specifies CASSAGTGRGANTQYF.